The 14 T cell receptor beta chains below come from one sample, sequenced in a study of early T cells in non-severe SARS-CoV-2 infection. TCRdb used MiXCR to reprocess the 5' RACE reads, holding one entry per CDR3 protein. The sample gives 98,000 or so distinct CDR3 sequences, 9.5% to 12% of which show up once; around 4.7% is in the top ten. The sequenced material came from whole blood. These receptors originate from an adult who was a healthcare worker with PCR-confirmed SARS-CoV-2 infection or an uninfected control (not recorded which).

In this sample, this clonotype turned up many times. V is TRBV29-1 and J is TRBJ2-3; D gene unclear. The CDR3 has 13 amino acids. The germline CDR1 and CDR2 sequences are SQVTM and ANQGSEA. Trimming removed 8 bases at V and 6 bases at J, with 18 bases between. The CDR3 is CSSALSKRDTQYF. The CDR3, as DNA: TGCAGCTCGGCTTTAAGTAAGAGGGATACGCAGTATTTT.

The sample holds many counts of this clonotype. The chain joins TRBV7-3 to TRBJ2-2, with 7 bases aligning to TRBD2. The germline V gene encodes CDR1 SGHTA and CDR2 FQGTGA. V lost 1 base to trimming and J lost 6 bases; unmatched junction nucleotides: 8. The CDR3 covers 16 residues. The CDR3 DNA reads TGTGCCAGCAGCTTAAGGTCTAGCGGTCTATCCGGGGAGCTGTTTTTT. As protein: CASSLRSSGLSGELFF.

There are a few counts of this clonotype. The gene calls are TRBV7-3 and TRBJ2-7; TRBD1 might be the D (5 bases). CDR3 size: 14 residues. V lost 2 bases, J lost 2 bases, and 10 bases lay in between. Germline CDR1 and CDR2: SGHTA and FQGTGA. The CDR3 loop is CASSLEVGPYEQYF. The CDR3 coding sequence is TGTGCCAGCAGCTTAGAGGTGGGGCCCTACGAGCAGTACTTC.

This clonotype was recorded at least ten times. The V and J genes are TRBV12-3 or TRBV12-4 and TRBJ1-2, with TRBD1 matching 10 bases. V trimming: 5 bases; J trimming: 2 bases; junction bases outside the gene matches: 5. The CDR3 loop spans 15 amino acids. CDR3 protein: CASSPRDRGNYGYTF. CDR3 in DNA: TGTGCCAGCAGTCCCCGGGACAGGGGAAACTATGGCTACACCTTC.

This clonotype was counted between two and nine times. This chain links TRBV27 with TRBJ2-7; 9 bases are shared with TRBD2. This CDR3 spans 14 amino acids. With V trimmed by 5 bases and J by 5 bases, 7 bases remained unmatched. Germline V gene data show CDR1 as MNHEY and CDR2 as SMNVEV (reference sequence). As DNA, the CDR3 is TGTGCCAGCAGTCTAAGCGGGAGGTCCCACGAGCAGTACTTC. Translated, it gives CASSLSGRSHEQYF.

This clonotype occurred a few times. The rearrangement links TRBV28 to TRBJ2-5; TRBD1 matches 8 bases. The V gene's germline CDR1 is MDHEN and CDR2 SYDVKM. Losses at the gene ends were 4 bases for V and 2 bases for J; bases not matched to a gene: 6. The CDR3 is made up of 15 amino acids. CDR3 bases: TGTGCCAGCAGTTACCCGGACAGGGCACAAGAGACCCAGTACTTC. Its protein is CASSYPDRAQETQYF.

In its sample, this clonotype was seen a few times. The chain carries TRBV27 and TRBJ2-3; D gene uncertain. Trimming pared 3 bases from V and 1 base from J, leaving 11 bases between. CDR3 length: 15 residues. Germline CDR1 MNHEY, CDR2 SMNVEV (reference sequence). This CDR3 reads CASSFYFGGTDTQYF. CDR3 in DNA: TGTGCCAGCAGTTTTTATTTTGGGGGCACAGATACGCAGTATTTT.

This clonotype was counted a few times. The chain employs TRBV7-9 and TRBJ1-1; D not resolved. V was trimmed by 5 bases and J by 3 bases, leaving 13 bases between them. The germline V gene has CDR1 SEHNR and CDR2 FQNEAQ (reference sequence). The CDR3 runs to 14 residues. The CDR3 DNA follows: TGTGCCAGCAGCGCCCACTACAGTGACACTGAAGCTTTCTTT. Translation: CASSAHYSDTEAFF. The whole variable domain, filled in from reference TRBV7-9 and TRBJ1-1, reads DTGVSQNPRHKITKRGQNVTFRCDPISEHNRLYWYRQTLGQGPEFLTYFQNEAQLEKSRLLSDRFSAERPKGSFSTLEIQRTEQGDSAMYLCASSAHYSDTEAFFGQGTRLTVV.

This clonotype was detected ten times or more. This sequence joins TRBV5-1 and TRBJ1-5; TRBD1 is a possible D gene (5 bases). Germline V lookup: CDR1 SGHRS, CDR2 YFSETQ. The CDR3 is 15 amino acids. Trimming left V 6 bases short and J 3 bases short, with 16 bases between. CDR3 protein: CASNPGGGFNQPQHF. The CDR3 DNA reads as TGCGCCAGCAACCCCGGTGGGGGTTTCAATCAGCCCCAGCATTTT.

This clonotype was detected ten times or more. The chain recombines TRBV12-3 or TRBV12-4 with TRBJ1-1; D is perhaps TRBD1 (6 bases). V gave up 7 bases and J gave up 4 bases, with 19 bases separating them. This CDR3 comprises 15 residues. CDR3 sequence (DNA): TGTGCCAGCACCCGCACCGGGACACGGGCCACTGAAGCTTTCTTT. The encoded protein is CASTRTGTRATEAFF.

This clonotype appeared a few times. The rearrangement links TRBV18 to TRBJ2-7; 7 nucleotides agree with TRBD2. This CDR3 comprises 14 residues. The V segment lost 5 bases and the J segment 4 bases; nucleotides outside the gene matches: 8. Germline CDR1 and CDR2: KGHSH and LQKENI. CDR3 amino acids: CASSYPGLPYEQYF. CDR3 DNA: TGTGCCAGCTCATATCCGGGACTACCTTACGAGCAGTACTTC.

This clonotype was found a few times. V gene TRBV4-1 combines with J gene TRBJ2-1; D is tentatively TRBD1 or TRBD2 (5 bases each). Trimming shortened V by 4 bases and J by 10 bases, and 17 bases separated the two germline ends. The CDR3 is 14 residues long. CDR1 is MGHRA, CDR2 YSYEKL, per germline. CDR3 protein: CASSPRDLSWEQFF. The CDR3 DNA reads TGCGCCAGCAGCCCACGGGACCTGAGTTGGGAGCAGTTCTTC.

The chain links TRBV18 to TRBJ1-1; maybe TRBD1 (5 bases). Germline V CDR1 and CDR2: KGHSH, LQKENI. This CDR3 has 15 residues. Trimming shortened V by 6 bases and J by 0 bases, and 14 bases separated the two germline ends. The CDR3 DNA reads TGTGCCAGCTCCAATCAGAAGGGACTGAACACTGAAGCTTTCTTT. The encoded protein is CASSNQKGLNTEAFF.

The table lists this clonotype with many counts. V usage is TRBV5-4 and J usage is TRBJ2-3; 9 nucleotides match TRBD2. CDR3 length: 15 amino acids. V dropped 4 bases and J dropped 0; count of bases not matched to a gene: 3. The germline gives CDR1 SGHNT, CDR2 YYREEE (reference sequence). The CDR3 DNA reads TGTGCCAGCAGCCGACTAGCGGCCAGCACAGATACGCAGTATTTT. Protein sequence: CASSRLAASTDTQYF.